Included here is one TCR beta chain sequence, with context. The antigen it binds to is not known. There are no base qualities to consult, and no much larger clone falls within one base. This specimen comes from a study of T cells after yellow fever vaccination (dated by TCRdb to the late 2010s). With respect to the entire study: The SMART-Seq v4 Ultra Low Input RNA kit was used to prepare libraries from fractions with low cell numbers. To follow T-cell clones before and after both primary and booster YFV17D yellow fever vaccination, bulk TCR alpha and beta repertoires underwent longitudinal sequencing. Two healthy male donors, one aged 18 to 30 and one aged 30 to 40 years, made up the cohort. Blood samples were taken at several timepoints before and after primary and secondary immunization, and bulk PBMC replicates and cell subsets were isolated.

TCRdb names Illumina NovaSeq 6000 as the instrument used. TCR cDNA was synthesized by 5'RACE template switching, through which a universal primer site and unique molecular identifiers were introduced. cDNA synthesis was primed from both the TCR alpha and TCR beta constant segments. Libraries were amplified in two PCR steps, with sample barcodes and sequencing adapters added in the second step. Libraries were sequenced on Illumina HiSeq 2500 (2x100 bp) or NovaSeq (2x150 bp). In the source study's methods: Demultiplexing of reads and collapsing into UMI consensus sequences were performed with MIGEC, and V(D)J alignment was carried out with MiXCR. Using edgeR on replicate PBMC samples, clonotypes were called vaccine-responding if FDR was below 0.01 and the log2 fold change was above 5 up to day 15. CD4 or CD8 identity was assigned to each bulk clonotype according to whether the clonotype was present at higher abundance in the sequenced CD4 repertoire or the sequenced CD8 repertoire. TCRdb trimmed public reads at Q25 via fastp, called clones via MiXCR and kept in-frame beta chains. Here each entry gathers all rows of one CDR3 protein and keeps the most common genes and DNA. The V and J calls here are based on TCRdb, not the publication. This sample has fewer than 400,000 distinct CDR3 sequences in its table, and about 10% of those were observed once. The top ten constitute about 3% of the sample.

General findings and caveats noted by the study authors: Because abundant contaminating clonotypes from the bulk population could be contained in FACS-sorted repertoires, computational filtering was required. Compared with the primary T-cell response, the secondary T-cell response was faster but weaker, reaching its peak on day 5 rather than on day 15. Most clones expanded after primary vaccination were re-detected after the booster (about 95% of CD4 and approximately 88% of CD8), suggesting broad memory maintenance. A small share of clonotypes was detected in both CD4 and CD8 compartments, with the overlap likely arising from convergent recombination. Because the study included only a couple of donors, the extent to which the findings can be generalized is limited.

Trimming takes 4 bases from V and 10 bases from J, and the germline ends sit 14 bases apart. The CDR3 starts with the cysteine, ends with the phenylalanine, and has 13 residues. Left in the record is the CDR3 DNA by itself, 39 bases read in frame from the first base. The germline V gene provides CDR1 LGHNA and CDR2 YSLEER. Reading the label with the study, this specimen's treatment or condition is: live attenuated yellow fever vaccine strain. PBMCs were isolated from peripheral blood using a standard Ficoll-Paque protocol. CD4 and CD8 T-cell fractions were isolated with Dynabeads CD4 and CD8 positive selection kits. TriZol was used to extract RNA from bulk PBMCs, CD4 and CD8 fractions, and dextramer-positive and dextramer-negative fractions.

Material: CD4+ T cells sorted from PBMCs, obtained 45 days after the yellow fever booster vaccination. This TCR derives from a man aged 18 to 30 who received the YFV17D yellow fever vaccine. The receptor chain draws on TRBV4-3 and TRBJ2-1; the D gene cannot be resolved beyond TRBD1 or TRBD2, each matching 6 bases. The DNA reads TGCGCCAGCAGCCTCGGTCTAGGGGGGGAGCAGTTCTTC. It codes for CASSLGLGGEQFF.